Each of the 25 T cell receptor beta chains below was sequenced from the same sample in a study of blood T cell repertoires in COVID-19. TCRdb keeps only in-frame clones here, not all; method: immunoSEQ multiplex PCR. The table includes about 500,000 clones, around 87% detected once. The sequenced sample was PBMCs or T cells enriched from blood (not recorded which). Receptors originate from a woman younger than 30 who had recovered from COVID-19.

The chain carries TRBV20-1 and TRBJ1-4, with D unresolved. Per germline, CDR1 DFQATT and CDR2 SNEGSKA (reference sequence). V was cut by 3 bases and J by 8 bases, with 13 bases left in between. This CDR3 has 13 residues. The CDR3 loop reads CSASLGVGEKLFF. Here the CDR3 DNA reads TGCAGTGCTAGTCTCGGGGTCGGAGAAAAACTGTTTTTT.

Turning to this clone: In the same sample, other DNA sequences code for this CDR3. This sequence joins TRBV3-1 (or the pseudogene TRBV3-2) and TRBJ2-5; TRBD2 aligns across 15 bases. V lost 1 base, J lost 2 bases, and 2 bases stayed unmatched. This CDR3 is built from 17 residues. Germline V gene lookup returns CDR1 LGHDT and CDR2 YNNKEL (reference sequence). The CDR3 sequence is CASSQAGLAGGQETQYF. The CDR3 DNA follows: TGTGCCAGCAGCCAAGCTGGACTAGCGGGGGGGCAAGAGACCCAGTACTTC.

This clone appeared once. V is TRBV23-1 and J is TRBJ2-1; the D gene is possibly TRBD1 (5 bases). TRBV23-1 is sorted into the ORF group, with uncertain function. V lost 0 bases and J 8 bases, leaving 14 bases between the germline ends. CDR3 length equals 15 residues. The CDR3 protein is CASSQSWAGLDEQFF. DNA for the CDR3: TGCGCCAGCAGTCAATCGTGGGCAGGGTTGGATGAGCAGTTCTTC.

The chain carries TRBV5-1 and TRBJ2-5; 7 nucleotides align to TRBD2. The trim removed 3 bases at V and 5 bases at J, leaving 10 bases unmatched. This CDR3 comprises 15 residues. Per germline, CDR1 SGHRS and CDR2 YFSETQ. The CDR3 DNA reads TGCGCCAGCAGCTCACAACCCGGGACTACGGAGACCCAGTACTTC. Translation gives CASSSQPGTTETQYF.

The rearrangement uses TRBV9 and TRBJ1-6, with TRBD1 matching 7 bases. V lost 4 bases, J lost 7 bases, and 11 bases stayed unmatched. Per germline, CDR1 SGDLS and CDR2 YYNGEE. This CDR3 has 16 amino acids. CDR3: CASSPGPGTANSPLHF. The CDR3 DNA reads as TGTGCCAGCAGCCCGGGACCCGGGACAGCAAATTCACCCCTCCACTTT.

The chain joins TRBV7-9 to TRBJ2-5; 8 nucleotides agree with TRBD1. Trimming at V came to 5 bases and at J to 7 bases, leaving 12 bases not matched to a gene. This CDR3 region has 15 residues. Germline V gene data show CDR1 as SEHNR and CDR2 as FQNEAQ (reference sequence). The CDR3 reads CASSPIGQGVGTQYF. The CDR3 coding sequence is TGTGCCAGCAGCCCTATCGGACAGGGTGTTGGGACCCAGTACTTC.

The chain joins TRBV7-2 to TRBJ1-1, with D unresolved. Germline V CDR1 and CDR2: SGHTA, FQGNSA. With 1 base removed from V and 0 bases from J, the gap between germline ends came to 6 bases. This CDR3 has 14 amino acids. The CDR3 region has the DNA TGTGCCAGCAGCTTAGGGGCTGTGAACACTGAAGCTTTCTTT. Its translation: CASSLGAVNTEAFF. The variable domain in full, completed from reference TRBV7-2 and TRBJ1-1, reads GAGVSQSPSNKVTEKGKDVELRCDPISGHTALYWYRQSLGQGLEFLIYFQGNSAPDKSGLPSDRFSAERTGGSVSTLTIQRTQQEDSAVYLCASSLGAVNTEAFFGQGTRLTVV.

The rearrangement joins TRBV2 to TRBJ1-1, with D unclear. The ends were cut back, 0 bases at V and 6 bases at J, with 5 bases in the middle. The CDR3 extends over 12 amino acids. The germline gives CDR1 SNHLY, CDR2 FYNNEI. CDR3 sequence reads: CASSEAAAEAFF. CDR3 coding DNA: TGTGCCAGCAGTGAAGCCGCGGCTGAAGCTTTCTTT.

The CDR3 region is CASSGKGGNTGELFF. The CDR3 DNA reads TGTGCCAGCAGTGGGAAAGGGGGGAACACCGGGGAGCTGTTTTTT. This chain links TRBV2 with TRBJ2-2, with a weak D call TRBD1 (6 bases). Trimming stripped 4 bases from V and 1 base from J, with 10 bases between. CDR1 SNHLY and CDR2 FYNNEI come from the germline V gene. The length of the CDR3 is 15 residues.

As for this clone: This may arise from a read error, as a much more abundant clone is one base away. The chain combines TRBV28 with TRBJ1-5; no definite D call. The germline V and J ends were trimmed by 3 bases and 4 bases, with 7 bases remaining between them. CDR1 MDHEN and CDR2 SYDVKM come from the germline V gene. The CDR3 totals 13 residues. CDR3 region: CASSFQANQPQHF. The CDR3 nucleotides read TGTGCCAGCAGTTTCCAGGCAAATCAGCCCCAGCATTTT.

The chain links TRBV19 to TRBJ2-1, with 10 positions matching TRBD1. The ends lost 7 bases at V and 9 bases at J; junction bases unmatched: 12. The CDR3 consists of 15 residues. CDR1 and CDR2 from the germline V gene are LNHDA and SQIVND (reference sequence). The CDR3 sequence: CASTPLRQGASEQFF. CDR3 nucleotides: TGTGCCAGTACCCCCTTGAGACAGGGGGCAAGTGAGCAGTTCTTC.

The chain combines TRBV4-2 with TRBJ1-1, with 7 nucleotides matching TRBD1. Germline assignment: CDR1 LGHNA and CDR2 YNFKEQ. Trimming cost V 5 bases and J 8 bases; bases outside gene matches: 14. The CDR3 contains 15 residues. CDR3 nucleotide sequence: TGTGCCAGCAGCTCAACCCGAGGGGACAGAACAGAAGCTTTCTTT. Its protein product is CASSSTRGDRTEAFF.

This clone was seen more than once but under ten times. The chain links TRBV9 to TRBJ1-6; D is undetermined. V lost 2 bases and J 0 bases, leaving 9 bases between the germline ends. This CDR3 comprises 16 residues. Per the germline V gene, CDR1 is SGDLS and CDR2 is YYNGEE. CDR3 residues: CASSVDGSSYNSPLHF. The CDR3, as DNA: TGTGCCAGCAGCGTGGACGGGAGCTCCTATAATTCACCCCTCCACTTT.

The chain combines TRBV6-6 with TRBJ2-2; D may be TRBD2 (6 bases). Germline CDR1 and CDR2: MNHNY and SVGAGI (reference sequence). The CDR3 has 15 amino acids. V was pared by 8 bases and J by 0 bases, with 13 bases between. CDR3 residues: CASETVAANTGELFF. DNA for the CDR3: TGTGCCAGCGAAACGGTAGCGGCGAACACCGGGGAGCTGTTTTTT.

The gene calls are TRBV3-1 (or the pseudogene TRBV3-2) and TRBJ1-1, with D possibly being TRBD1 (6 bases). Per the germline V gene, CDR1 is LGHDT and CDR2 is YNNKEL (reference sequence). The CDR3 contains 14 residues. V was trimmed by 6 bases and J by 7 bases, leaving 18 bases between them. The CDR3 region has the DNA TGTGCCAGCAGTCTTCAGTCACAGGGAATTGAAGCTTTCTTT. It encodes CASSLQSQGIEAFF.

The rearrangement joins TRBV6-5 to TRBJ1-5; TRBD1 aligns across 11 bases. V was clipped by 5 bases and J by 7 bases; unmatched bases: 7. CDR3 length: 15 amino acids. CDR1 MNHEY and CDR2 SVGAGI come from the germline V gene. The CDR3 loop reads CASSLRDRGSQPQHF. CDR3 sequence (DNA): TGTGCCAGCAGTCTCCGGGACAGGGGGTCCCAGCCCCAGCATTTT.

The V and J genes are TRBV7-9 and TRBJ2-7; tentative D call: TRBD1 (6 bases). The germline CDR1 and CDR2 sequences are SEHNR and FQNEAQ (reference sequence). V gave up 8 bases and J gave up 1 base, with 9 bases separating them. The CDR3 has 12 amino acids. The CDR3 coding sequence is TGTGCCAGCTCACAGGGTTCCTACGAGCAGTACTTC. Its protein product is CASSQGSYEQYF.

This clone has more than one count but fewer than ten. The chain has TRBV2 and TRBJ1-5, with D perhaps TRBD1 (5 bases). V gave up 5 bases and J gave up 5 bases, with 10 bases separating them. CDR1 and CDR2 (germline): SNHLY, FYNNEI. There are 13 residues in the CDR3. The CDR3 bases are TGTGCCAGCAGTATCGACAGAGATCAGCCCCAGCATTTT. It codes for CASSIDRDQPQHF.

The CDR3 bases are TGTGCCAGCAGCTACTCGAACACTGAAGCTTTCTTT. Protein: CASSYSNTEAFF. This rearrangement joins TRBV12-3 or TRBV12-4 to TRBJ1-1; the D is unclear. Trimming left V 6 bases short and J 1 base short, with 6 bases between. This CDR3 region has 12 residues.

This clone was picked up one time. V gene TRBV28 combines with J gene TRBJ1-6; D is undetermined. The germline gives CDR1 MDHEN, CDR2 SYDVKM. This CDR3 comprises 12 residues. Trimming took off 6 bases at V and 13 bases at J, with 13 bases between the two ends. CDR3 bases: TGTGCCAGCAGAGAGAGGAGTGCGCCCCTCCACTTT. Protein sequence: CASRERSAPLHF.

This chain uses TRBV7-9 with TRBJ1-2; 7 positions match TRBD1. With 7 bases clipped from V and 5 bases from J, the junction kept 7 bases outside the gene matches. The CDR3 extends over 13 amino acids. Germline loops: CDR1 SEHNR, CDR2 FQNEAQ (reference sequence). For the CDR3, the DNA is TGTGCCAGCACCGGGACAGCCGAATATGGCTACACCTTC. Translated, it gives CASTGTAEYGYTF. Filled out from reference TRBV7-9 and TRBJ1-2, the complete variable domain reads DTGVSQNPRHKITKRGQNVTFRCDPISEHNRLYWYRQTLGQGPEFLTYFQNEAQLEKSRLLSDRFSAERPKGSFSTLEIQRTEQGDSAMYLCASTGTAEYGYTFGSGTRLTVV.

The chain is built from TRBV5-1 and TRBJ2-1; 10 bases fit TRBD1. Trimming took 4 bases from V and 8 from J; bases not matched to a gene: 3. The CDR3 runs 13 residues. Germline V gene sequence: CDR1 SGHRS, CDR2 YFSETQ. Written as DNA, the CDR3 is TGCGCCAGCAGCGACGGGACAGGGGATGAGCAGTTCTTC. It specifies CASSDGTGDEQFF.

V usage is TRBV7-2 and J usage is TRBJ1-2; TRBD1 is a possible D gene (6 bases). CDR3 size: 18 residues. Germline CDR1 reads SGHTA; CDR2 reads FQGNSA. Trimming removed 7 bases at V and 6 bases at J, with 30 bases between. The CDR3 sequence: CASTPVTGTLRKGNGYTF. CDR3 coding DNA: TGTGCCAGCACCCCCGTTACAGGGACCCTCCGTAAGGGGAATGGCTACACCTTC.

Turning to this clone: Other DNA sequences of this sample code for an identical CDR3. J is TRBJ1-5 and V is TRBV19; D uncertain. The germline V gene encodes CDR1 LNHDA and CDR2 SQIVND (reference sequence). Deletions cut 4 bases from V and 4 bases from J, with 11 bases between. The CDR3 contains 14 residues. CDR3 amino acids: CASSKVGGNQPQHF. The CDR3 coding sequence is TGTGCCAGTAGTAAGGTAGGAGGAAATCAGCCCCAGCATTTT.

The rearrangement links TRBV30 to TRBJ2-1, with D uncertain. V lost 3 bases, J lost 6 bases, and 6 bases lay in between. CDR3 length: 11 amino acids. Germline V gene lookup returns CDR1 GTSNPN and CDR2 SVGIG (reference sequence). CDR3 DNA sequence: TGTGCCTGGAGCGATAGCAATGAGCAGTTCTTC. This sequence encodes CAWSDSNEQFF.